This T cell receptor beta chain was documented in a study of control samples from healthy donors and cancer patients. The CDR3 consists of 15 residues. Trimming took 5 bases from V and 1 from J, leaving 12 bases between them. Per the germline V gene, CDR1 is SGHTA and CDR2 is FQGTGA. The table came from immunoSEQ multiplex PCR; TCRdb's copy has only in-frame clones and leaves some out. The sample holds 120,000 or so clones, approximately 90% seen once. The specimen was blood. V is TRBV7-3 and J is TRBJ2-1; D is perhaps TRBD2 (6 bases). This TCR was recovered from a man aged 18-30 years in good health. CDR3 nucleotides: TGTGCCAGCAGCCAGGAAGGAGGGTCCTACAATGAGCAGTTCTTC. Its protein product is CASSQEGGSYNEQFF.